The present entry profiles one T cell receptor beta chain with its context. Its antigen is still unknown. TCRdb analysed the 5' RACE reads with MiXCR anew, one entry per CDR3 protein. The data show about 250,000 distinct CDR3 sequences, with over 15% seen just once and about 2% held by the top ten. This record comes from a study of T-cell memory formation after mild COVID-19. Study summary: Most TCR clusters belonged to a single donor. Study observations and caveats: That cross-reactive memory joined was suggested by some responding clones appearing in pre-infection memory. Day 15 to 85 contractors were CD4/CD8 balanced; later expanders leaned CD4+. Chiefly within CM and EM were the contracting CD4+ clones; CD8+ ones were within EMRA.

The CDR3 is 12 amino acids. V was cut by 2 bases and J by 5 bases, with 10 bases left in between. CDR1 and CDR2 from the germline V gene are DFQATT and SNEGSKA (reference sequence). This chain links TRBV20-1 with TRBJ2-7; perhaps TRBD1 as D (6 bases). This clonotype was sampled from an adult woman who had mild COVID-19 (a few samples of this study predate the infection). Cell type and time point are not known. Sequenced sample: PBMCs or a T cell subset sorted from them (not recorded which). CDR3 loop: CSARHTGNEQYF. For the CDR3, the DNA is TGCAGTGCTAGACACACAGGGAACGAGCAGTACTTC.